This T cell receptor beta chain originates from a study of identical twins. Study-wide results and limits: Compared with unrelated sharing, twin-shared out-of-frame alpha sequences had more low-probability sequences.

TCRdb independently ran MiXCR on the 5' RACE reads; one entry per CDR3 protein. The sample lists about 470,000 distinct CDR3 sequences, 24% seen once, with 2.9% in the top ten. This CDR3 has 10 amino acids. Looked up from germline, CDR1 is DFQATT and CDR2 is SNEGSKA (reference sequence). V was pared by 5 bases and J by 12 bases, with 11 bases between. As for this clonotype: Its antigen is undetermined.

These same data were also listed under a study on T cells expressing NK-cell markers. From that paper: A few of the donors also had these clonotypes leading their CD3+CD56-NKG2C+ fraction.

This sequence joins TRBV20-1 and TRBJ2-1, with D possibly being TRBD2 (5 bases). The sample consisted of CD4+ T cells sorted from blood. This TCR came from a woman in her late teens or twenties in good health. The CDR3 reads CSAGREGQFF. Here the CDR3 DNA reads TGCAGTGCTGGTAGAGAGGGGCAGTTCTTC.